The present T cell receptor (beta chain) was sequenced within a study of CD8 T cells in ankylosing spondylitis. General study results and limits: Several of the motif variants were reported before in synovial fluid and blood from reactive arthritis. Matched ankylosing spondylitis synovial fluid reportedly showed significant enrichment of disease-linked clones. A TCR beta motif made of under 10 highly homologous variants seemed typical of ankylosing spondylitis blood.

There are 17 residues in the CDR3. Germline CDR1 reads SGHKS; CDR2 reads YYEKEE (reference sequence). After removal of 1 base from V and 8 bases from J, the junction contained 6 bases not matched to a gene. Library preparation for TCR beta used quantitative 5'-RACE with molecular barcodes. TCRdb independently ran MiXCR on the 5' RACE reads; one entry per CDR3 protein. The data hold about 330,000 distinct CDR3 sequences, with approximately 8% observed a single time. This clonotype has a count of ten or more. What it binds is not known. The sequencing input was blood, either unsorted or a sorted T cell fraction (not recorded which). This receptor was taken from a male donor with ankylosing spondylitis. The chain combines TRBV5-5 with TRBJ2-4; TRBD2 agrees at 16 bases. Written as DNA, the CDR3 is TGTGCCAGCAGCTTGTATGGGACTAGCGGGAGGGGGGACATTCAGTACTTC. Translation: CASSLYGTSGRGDIQYF.